The clone carrying this T cell receptor (beta chain) has ten or more counts. Antigen specificity is unknown. This entry comes from a study of blood T cells in healthy people across ages. With a J-beta primer mix and a sample-barcoded 5' primer, a second PCR ran about 7 to 11 cycles. Via MiXCR, TCRdb re-called the 5' RACE reads, giving one row per CDR3 protein. The sample holds some 1.5 million distinct CDR3 sequences, roughly 30% seen once. Notes on the study in general: In older individuals, TCR beta diversity per million T cells was lower, falling roughly linearly with age. Unsorted PBMCs prevented conclusive naive versus antigen-experienced comparison.

The CDR3 has 14 amino acids. The germline V gene encodes CDR1 MNHEY and CDR2 SMNVEV (reference sequence). The V gene lost 2 bases and the J gene lost 8 bases, with 15 bases spanning the gap. Healthy Russian Caucasian donors spanned ages about 6 to 100 years. Sequenced sample: blood. This clonotype was sampled from a woman aged 25 to 45 in good health. V and J are TRBV27 and TRBJ1-2; D remains ambiguous. The CDR3 spells CASSLGRVTSGYTF. For the CDR3, the DNA is TGTGCCAGCAGTTTAGGCCGCGTTACATCGGGCTACACCTTC.